These 5 T cell receptor beta chains originate from one sample sequenced in a study of blood T cell repertoires in COVID-19 (dated by TCRdb to the early 2020s). To prepare the library, the immunoSEQ multiplex PCR assay was applied. Sourced from immuneACCESS, this table was stored by TCRdb with only in-frame sequences that have V and J called. A share of the clones is absent; for the studies checked, an unresolved V gene accounts for under half, and the remainder has no known explanation. Here the sample has roughly 71,000 clones; approximately 81% occur a single time. Of the sample, 7.5% to 10% falls within the top ten clones. The source material was peripheral blood. These receptors were taken from a man in his forties or fifties with active COVID-19.

The gene calls are TRBV4-2 and TRBJ2-1, with 13 positions matching TRBD2. After removal of 0 bases from V and 9 bases from J, the junction contained 11 bases not matched to a gene. This CDR3 has 18 residues. Germline V gives CDR1 LGHNA, CDR2 YNFKEQ. DNA of the CDR3: TGTGCCAGCAGCCAAGATTGGGCCGGGACTAGCGGGGTTTGTGAGCAGTTCTTC. It yields the protein CASSQDWAGTSGVCEQFF.

The gene calls are TRBV2 and TRBJ2-2; D remains ambiguous. Trimming took off 8 bases at V and 6 bases at J, with 7 bases between the two ends. CDR3 length equals 11 residues. In germline, CDR1 is SNHLY, CDR2 FYNNEI. The CDR3 DNA follows: TGTGCCAGCCGGTATGCCGGGGAGCTGTTTTTT. Its protein is CASRYAGELFF.

V usage is TRBV10-3 and J usage is TRBJ2-3, with D unresolved. The length of the CDR3 is 11 residues. The ends were cut back, 3 bases at V and 11 bases at J, with 9 bases in the middle. From germline, CDR1 is ENHRY and CDR2 SYGVKD. CDR3 coding DNA: TGTGCCATCAGTGACGCTGACTGGCAGTATTTT. Its protein product is CAISDADWQYF.

Points on this clone: Likely a read error: the CDR3 ends without its conserved phenylalanine or tryptophan. Because the CDR3's place on the DNA is in doubt, the DNA is left out and the CDR3 is given as listed by TCRdb. This chain uses TRBV3-1 (or the pseudogene TRBV3-2) with TRBJ1-2. The CDR3 totals 11 residues, both ends included. Germline CDR1 and CDR2: LGHDT and YNNKEL (reference sequence). CDR3 amino acids: CASSRGRDIQI.

The chain carries TRBV19 and TRBJ2-2; 9 positions match TRBD1. CDR1 is LNHDA, CDR2 SQIVND, per germline (reference sequence). The CDR3 has 15 amino acids. V shed 6 bases, J shed 5 bases, and the junction held 7 bases outside the gene matches. CDR3 region: CASRWDRAGTGELFF. CDR3 coding DNA: TGTGCCAGTAGATGGGACAGGGCAGGGACCGGGGAGCTGTTTTTT.